Sequencing of this T cell receptor (beta chain) was carried out in a study of blood T cell repertoires in COVID-19. Looking at the study overall: Collection of acute and convalescent COVID-19 samples took place in the United States, Italy and Spain. T cells, B-cell-depleted T cells, or PBMCs supplied cDNA or gDNA.

Germline CDR1 and CDR2: LGHDT and YNNKEL (reference sequence). The junction had 12 bases not matched to a gene; V was cut back by 3 bases and J by 5 bases. This CDR3 has 17 residues. In the authors' methods: Cell counts per sample came from amplifying reference gene primers. Profiling relied on immunoSEQ multiplex PCR, and the TCRdb table lists in-frame clones only, not all of them. Clonal size and the V and J genes are those of that table, whereas D and trimming came from the DNA. The data show about 57,000 clones, with around 80% seen just once and around 8.7% held by the top ten. Sequenced material: peripheral blood. This chain connects TRBV3-1 (or the pseudogene TRBV3-2) to TRBJ2-5; TRBD2 aligns across 10 bases. The sequence was obtained from a woman of 80 years or more with acute or convalescent COVID-19. CDR3 nucleotide sequence: TGTGCCAGCAGCCAGGGGTCACTAGCGGGGCAGAGGGAGACCCAGTACTTC. Translation: CASSQGSLAGQRETQYF.